This T cell receptor beta chain is drawn from a study of post-analysis software for immune sequencing data. Study-level background: As for disease course, relapsing-remitting, secondary progressive and progressive-relapsing multiple sclerosis were all included. Points from the study as a whole: Strong co-clustering by F measure linked samples that shared a preparation batch. Patients used about five TRBV segments, including TRBV5-6, TRBV5-1 and TRBV20-1, more often than controls.

This CDR3 has 16 amino acids. Trimming took 4 bases from V and 5 from J, leaving 21 bases between them. Per germline, CDR1 SGHVS and CDR2 FNYEAQ. This clonotype occurred a few times. Its antigen is undetermined. The TCR beta cDNA libraries carried unique molecular identifiers. Input amounts of roughly 1 to 10 million T cells were used. These gave roughly 0.5 million cDNA molecules, so each molecule approximated one T cell. TCRdb analysed the PCR reads with MiXCR anew, one entry per CDR3 protein. Of some 690,000 distinct CDR3 sequences in the sample, roughly three fifths were seen once. This TCR was recovered from a girl under 10 years old with multiple sclerosis. The sequenced sample was blood. The V call is TRBV7-6, the J call TRBJ2-7; D gene ambiguous. CDR3 sequence: CASSSGWVRSLHEQYF. The CDR3 DNA reads TGTGCCAGCAGCTCCGGGTGGGTCCGGTCTCTGCACGAGCAGTACTTC.